This T cell receptor (beta chain) derives from a study of T cells in Graves' hyperthyroidism and ophthalmopathy. Turning to this clonotype: Its antigen is currently unknown.

Study-wide points: Ophthalmopathy was separated from stable hyperthyroidism by a 13 V-J model. Blood also held most thyroid clonotypes expanded beyond 0.001. In validation, the model predicted ophthalmopathy. These predictions came a median roughly 6 months before onset.

Amplification of TCR beta CDR3 regions used RNA as the template. The HTBI primer set drove a first-round RT-PCR of the TCR CDR3. Each CDR3 protein gets one entry after TCRdb re-called the multiplex PCR reads with MiXCR. The table includes 600,000 to 700,000 distinct CDR3 sequences, 45% detected once. Exclusion of patients followed from uncontrolled infection, other autoimmune disease, pregnancy or lactation. CDR1 is SGDLS and CDR2 is YYNGEE in the germline V gene. This CDR3 is built from 15 residues. With V trimmed by 2 bases and J by 3 bases, 3 bases remained unmatched. The rearrangement joins TRBV9 to TRBJ2-5; 11 bases match TRBD2. Source material: peripheral blood or thyroid tissue (not recorded which). The source of this sequence is an adult man with Graves' disease, either hyperthyroidism or ophthalmopathy (not recorded which). CDR3 bases: TGTGCCAGCAGCGTGGGACTAGCGGAAAAAGAGACCCAGTACTTC. It is translated as CASSVGLAEKETQYF.